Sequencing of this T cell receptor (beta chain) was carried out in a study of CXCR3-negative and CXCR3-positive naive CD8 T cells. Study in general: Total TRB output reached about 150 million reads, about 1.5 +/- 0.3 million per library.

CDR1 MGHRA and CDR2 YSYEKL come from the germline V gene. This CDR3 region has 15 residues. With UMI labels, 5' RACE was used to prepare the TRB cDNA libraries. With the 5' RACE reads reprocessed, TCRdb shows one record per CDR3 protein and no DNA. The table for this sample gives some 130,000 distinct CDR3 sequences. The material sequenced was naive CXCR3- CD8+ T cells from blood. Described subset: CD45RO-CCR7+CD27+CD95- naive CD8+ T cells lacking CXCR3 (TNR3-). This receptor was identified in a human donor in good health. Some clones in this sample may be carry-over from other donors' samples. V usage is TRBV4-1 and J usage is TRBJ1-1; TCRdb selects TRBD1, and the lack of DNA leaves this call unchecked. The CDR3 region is CASSLSGTGVTEAFF.